This TCR beta chain came from a study of cytomegalovirus exposure and HLA in healthy donors. It was with 60 Vbeta and 13 Jbeta primers that the PCR ran. Sequencing used immunoSEQ multiplex PCR; TCRdb keeps in-frame clones, though not all of them. The sample yields tens of thousands of clones, approximately 72% seen once. Study-wide points: Three of the chains that were CMV-associated were confirmed in vitro to be specific for CMV antigens. TCR sequences were mostly rare, though some public TCRs occurred in many donors. Later analysis revealed greater clonal expansion in HLA-associated TCR beta chains than in equally common others.

A word on this clone: Its antigen is unidentified.

The V and J ends lost 6 bases and 7 bases, in that order; junction bases with no gene match: 10. This CDR3 region has 15 residues. Germline assignment: CDR1 LNHDA and CDR2 SQIVND (reference sequence). The receptor was isolated from a woman in her thirties or forties in good health and CMV-seronegative. The chain links TRBV19 to TRBJ2-2, with 8 bases identical to TRBD1. The sequenced material came from PBMCs. The CDR3 DNA is TGTGCCAGTAGACTCGTTGACAGGGGCGGCGGGGAGCTGTTTTTT. Its protein is CASRLVDRGGGELFF. The complete variable domain, with remaining parts taken from reference TRBV19 and TRBJ2-2, reads DGGITQSPKYLFRKEGQNVTLSCEQNLNHDAMYWYRQDPGQGLRLIYYSQIVNDFQKGDIAEGYSVSREKKESFPLTVTSAQKNPTAFYLCASRLVDRGGGELFFGEGSRLTVL.